The present TCR beta chain was sequenced within a study of blood T cell repertoires in COVID-19. The V end lost 2 bases, the J end lost 0 bases, and 10 bases lay between the germline ends. This CDR3 is built from 15 residues. Germline V lookup: CDR1 SGHNT, CDR2 YYREEE (reference sequence). Profiling relied on immunoSEQ multiplex PCR, and the TCRdb table lists in-frame clones only, not all of them. The table shows about 190,000 clones, with 70% to 85% occurring only once. The TCR sequence derives from a woman in her sixties with acute COVID-19. The sample consisted of PBMCs or T cells enriched from blood (not recorded which). The genes are TRBV5-4 and TRBJ2-3; D perhaps matches TRBD2 (6 bases). DNA for the CDR3: TGTGCCAGCAGCTTCGGGGGACCTAGCACAGATACGCAGTATTTT. Residues: CASSFGGPSTDTQYF.